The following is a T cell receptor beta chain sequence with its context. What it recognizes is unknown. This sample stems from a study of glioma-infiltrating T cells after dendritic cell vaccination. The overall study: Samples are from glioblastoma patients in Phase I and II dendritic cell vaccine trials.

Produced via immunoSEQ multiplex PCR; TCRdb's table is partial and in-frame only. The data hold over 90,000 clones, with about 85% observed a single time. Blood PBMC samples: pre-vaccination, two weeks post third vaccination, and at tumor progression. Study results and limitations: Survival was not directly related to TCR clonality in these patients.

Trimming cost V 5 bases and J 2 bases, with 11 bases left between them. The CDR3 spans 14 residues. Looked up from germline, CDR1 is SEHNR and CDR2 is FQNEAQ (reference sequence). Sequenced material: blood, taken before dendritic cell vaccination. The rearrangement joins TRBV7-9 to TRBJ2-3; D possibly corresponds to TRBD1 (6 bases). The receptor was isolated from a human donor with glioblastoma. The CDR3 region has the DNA TGTGCCAGCAGCCGGGACACCCCCACAGATACGCAGTATTTT. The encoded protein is CASSRDTPTDTQYF.